This T cell receptor beta chain was identified in a study of identical twins. Study observations and caveats: Cord blood beta clonotypes that were abundant carried fewer insertions, and memory repertoires showed no such trend. Weaker excess sharing between twins was seen in beta out-of-frame sequences.

Unique molecular identifiers were present on cDNA, and template switching added a universal primer site. TCRdb recomputed calls from the 5' RACE reads with MiXCR, one row per CDR3 protein. The sample holds around 340,000 distinct CDR3 sequences; about 9% are singletons and the top ten take 7.5% to 9.5%. On this clonotype: Its antigen is not identified.

The CDR3 extends over 16 amino acids. CDR1 SEHNR and CDR2 FQNEAQ come from the germline V gene (reference sequence). Trimming stripped 3 bases from V and 1 base from J, with 13 bases between. The receptor was derived from a woman in her forties or fifties in good health. The chain joins TRBV7-9 to TRBJ1-5; D unclear. Source material: naive T cells sorted from blood. The CDR3 DNA sequence: TGTGCCAGCAGCTTCGATCCAGGAGGGAGCAATCAGCCCCAGCATTTT. This sequence encodes CASSFDPGGSNQPQHF.